The clone carrying this T cell receptor (beta chain) was observed many times. Its antigen is currently unknown. The data belong to a study of T cells in Graves' hyperthyroidism and ophthalmopathy. The investigators amplified TCR beta CDR3 regions from RNA transcripts. The primer set for the first-round RT-PCR of the TCR CDR3 was HTBI. TCRdb passed the multiplex PCR reads through MiXCR, listing each CDR3 protein once. The sample has 640,000 or so distinct CDR3 sequences, 12% to 15% seen once. It was uncontrolled infection, other autoimmune disease, pregnancy or lactation that excluded patients. Fresh 10 ml peripheral blood yielded PBMCs. This CDR3 spans 19 amino acids. The ends were cut back, 5 bases at V and 6 bases at J, with 29 bases in the middle. CDR1 and CDR2 from the germline V gene are SGHTA and FQGTGA. Regarding the study as a whole: The blood repertoire included most of the expanded thyroid clonotypes above 0.001. Classification by a 13 V-J model distinguished ophthalmopathy from stable hyperthyroidism.

This sequence joins TRBV7-3 and TRBJ2-1, with D perhaps matching TRBD2 (8 bases). This receptor was identified in a woman under 30 with Graves' ophthalmopathy. Sequencing was performed on blood. CDR3: CASSKGAVSPAGGGNEQFF. As DNA, the CDR3 is TGTGCCAGCAGCAAGGGGGCGGTCAGTCCGGCGGGAGGAGGCAATGAGCAGTTCTTC.